This T cell receptor (beta chain) was found in a study of human T cells and chemical hapten exposure. Overall study context: While the approximately 22-week study was under way, patients received diphenylcyclopropenone on the scalp every week. Study conclusions and caveats: PT1 expanded TCR counts and patch test score correlated positively. No change in TCRs above 1 in 1000 frequency was produced by DPC sensitization.

The library tagged each cDNA molecule with unique molecular identifiers. TCRdb re-analysed the RACE reads in MiXCR, keeping a single row per CDR3 protein. The sample includes over 70,000 distinct CDR3 sequences, 11% of them seen just once. Sample time point: patch test 2, 6 weeks after DPC sensitization. Stated treatment: therapeutic diphenylcyclopropenone sensitization with weekly scalp DPC. This clonotype was seen repeatedly, ten times or more. The antigen is not known. The sequencing here drew on whole blood, taken in connection with sensitization to the hapten diphenylcyclopropenone (DPC). The receptor was derived from a young man with alopecia areata. Some clones in this sample may be carry-over from other donors' samples.

The CDR3 region has the DNA TGTGCCAGCAGTTCAATGGACAGGGTACAGCAAGAGACCCAGTACTTC. This sequence encodes CASSSMDRVQQETQYF. V and J are TRBV11-2 and TRBJ2-5; 8 bases are a match to TRBD1. The CDR3 loop spans 16 amino acids. Germline-derived CDR1 and CDR2 are SGHAT and FQNNGV. Trimming at V came to 6 bases and at J to 2 bases, leaving 11 bases not matched to a gene.